This entry describes one T cell receptor (beta chain). The data derive from a study of blood T cell repertoires in COVID-19. At the level of the study: The origin of the acute and convalescent COVID-19 samples was the United States, Italy and Spain. T cells, B-cell-depleted T cells, or PBMCs supplied cDNA or gDNA.

CDR3 length: 16 residues. Between the trimmed V and J ends, which lost 5 bases and 8 bases, there was a span of 21 bases. Germline lookup yields CDR1 ENHRY and CDR2 SYGVKD. In the original processing: Estimation of nucleated cell counts was performed using reference gene primer amplification. TCRdb's table, derived via immunoSEQ multiplex PCR, lists solely in-frame clones and lacks some. The DNA gave D and trimming, while V, J and clone size come from that table. The sample consists of roughly 120,000 clones, about nine tenths of them appearing once. The chain has TRBV10-3 and TRBJ1-4, with no clear D. The sequence derives from a human donor in a cohort sampled during active COVID-19. Sample: peripheral blood. The CDR3 nucleotides read TGTGCCATCAGTCTCACATACGGGGATTCGGGGGAAAAACTGTTTTTT. Amino acids: CAISLTYGDSGEKLFF.